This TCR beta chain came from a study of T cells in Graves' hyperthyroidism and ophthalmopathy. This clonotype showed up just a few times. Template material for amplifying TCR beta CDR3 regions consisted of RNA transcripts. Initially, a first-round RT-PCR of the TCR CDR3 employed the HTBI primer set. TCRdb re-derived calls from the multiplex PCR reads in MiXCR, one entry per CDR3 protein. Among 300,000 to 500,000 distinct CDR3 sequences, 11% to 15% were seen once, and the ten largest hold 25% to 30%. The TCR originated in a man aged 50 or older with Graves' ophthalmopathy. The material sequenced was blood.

The CDR3 is CASSHAGDYEQYF. The DNA for the CDR3 is TGTGCCAGCAGCCACGCCGGGGACTACGAGCAGTACTTC. The chain uses TRBV4-2 and TRBJ2-7; maybe TRBD2 (5 bases). V was trimmed by 3 bases and J by 3 bases, leaving 9 bases between them. Germline CDR1 is LGHNA and CDR2 is YNFKEQ. The CDR3 sequence is 13 residues long.